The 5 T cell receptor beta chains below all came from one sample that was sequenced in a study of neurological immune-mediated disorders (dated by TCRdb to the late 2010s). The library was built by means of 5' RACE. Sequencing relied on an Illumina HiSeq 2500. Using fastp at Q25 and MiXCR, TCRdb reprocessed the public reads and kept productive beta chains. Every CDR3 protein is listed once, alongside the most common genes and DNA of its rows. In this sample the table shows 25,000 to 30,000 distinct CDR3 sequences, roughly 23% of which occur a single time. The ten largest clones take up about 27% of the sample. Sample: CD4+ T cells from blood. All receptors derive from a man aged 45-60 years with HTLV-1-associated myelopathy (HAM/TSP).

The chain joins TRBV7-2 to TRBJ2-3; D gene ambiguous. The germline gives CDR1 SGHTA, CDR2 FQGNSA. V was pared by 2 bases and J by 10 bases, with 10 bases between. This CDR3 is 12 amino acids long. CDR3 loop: CASSLKPHPQYF. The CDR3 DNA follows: TGTGCCAGCAGCTTAAAACCCCACCCGCAGTATTTT.

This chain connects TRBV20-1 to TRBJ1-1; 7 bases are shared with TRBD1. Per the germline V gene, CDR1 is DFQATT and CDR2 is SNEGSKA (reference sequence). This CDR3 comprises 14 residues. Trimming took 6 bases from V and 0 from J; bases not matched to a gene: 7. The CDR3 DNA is TGCAGTGCAAAGACAGGGCCTATGAACACTGAAGCTTTCTTT. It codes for CSAKTGPMNTEAFF.

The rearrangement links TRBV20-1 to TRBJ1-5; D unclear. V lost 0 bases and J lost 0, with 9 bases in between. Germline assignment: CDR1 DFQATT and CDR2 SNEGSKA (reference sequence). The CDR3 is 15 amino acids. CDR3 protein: CSARDGKFSNQPQHF. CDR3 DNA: TGCAGTGCTAGAGATGGGAAGTTTAGCAATCAGCCCCAGCATTTT.

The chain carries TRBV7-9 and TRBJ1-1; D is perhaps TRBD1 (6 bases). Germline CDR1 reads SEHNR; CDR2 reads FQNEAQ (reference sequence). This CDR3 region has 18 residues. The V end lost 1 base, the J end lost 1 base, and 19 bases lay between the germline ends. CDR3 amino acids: CASSLGVDSLKSNTEAFF. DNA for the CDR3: TGTGCCAGCAGCTTAGGAGTGGACAGCCTAAAGTCGAACACTGAAGCTTTCTTT.

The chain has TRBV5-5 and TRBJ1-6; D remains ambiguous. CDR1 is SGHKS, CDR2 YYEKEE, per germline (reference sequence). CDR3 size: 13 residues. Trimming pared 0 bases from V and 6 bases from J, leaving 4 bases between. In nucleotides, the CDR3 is TGTGCCAGCAGCTTGGTCCGTAATTCACCCCTCCACTTT. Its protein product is CASSLVRNSPLHF.